These 24 T cell receptor beta chains were sequenced from one sample in a study of blood T cell repertoires in COVID-19. Data came from immunoSEQ multiplex PCR; TCRdb stores just in-frame clones and leaves some out. The data hold approximately 99,000 clones, with about 90% observed a single time. The sample was peripheral blood. The origin of the receptors is a man between 50 and 59 years old with COVID-19, enrolled during active disease.

This chain links TRBV9 with TRBJ2-1; 8 bases line up with TRBD2. CDR3 length equals 16 residues. Trimming at V came to 8 bases and at J to 2 bases, leaving 12 bases not matched to a gene. From germline, CDR1 is SGDLS and CDR2 YYNGEE. The CDR3 reads CARPDTGGAPYNEQFF. The CDR3 nucleotides are TGTGCCAGACCCGACACCGGGGGGGCCCCCTACAATGAGCAGTTCTTC.

The chain links TRBV3-1 (or the pseudogene TRBV3-2) to TRBJ1-3, with a possible D match to TRBD1 (5 bases). In germline, CDR1 is LGHDT, CDR2 YNNKEL (reference sequence). There are 17 residues in the CDR3. V was pared by 1 base and J by 0 bases, with 13 bases between. The CDR3 sequence is CASSQGLLDSSGNTIYF. As DNA, the CDR3 is TGTGCCAGCAGCCAAGGGCTTCTTGACAGCTCTGGAAACACCATATATTTT.

CDR3 protein: CASSKPGQGSYEQYF. Written as DNA, the CDR3 is TGTGCCAGCAGTAAACCGGGACAGGGATCGTACGAGCAGTACTTC. This chain uses TRBV7-2 with TRBJ2-7, with 9 bases matching TRBD1. Germline CDR1 is SGHTA and CDR2 is FQGNSA. V gave up 6 bases and J gave up 4 bases; unmatched junction bases: 10. There are 15 residues in the CDR3. Using reference TRBV7-2 and TRBJ2-7 for the parts outside the CDR3, the full variable domain is GAGVSQSPSNKVTEKGKDVELRCDPISGHTALYWYRQSLGQGLEFLIYFQGNSAPDKSGLPSDRFSAERTGGSVSTLTIQRTQQEDSAVYLCASSKPGQGSYEQYFGPGTRLTVT.

The genes are TRBV7-9 and TRBJ2-3; 11 bases fit TRBD2. With 5 bases clipped from V and 5 bases from J, the junction kept 6 bases outside the gene matches. The CDR3 length is 15 residues. Looked up from germline, CDR1 is SEHNR and CDR2 is FQNEAQ (reference sequence). For the CDR3, the DNA is TGTGCCAGCAGCCGGACTAGCGGGCCCATAGATACGCAGTATTTT. Its translation is CASSRTSGPIDTQYF.

This clone was seen once. This sequence joins TRBV10-3 and TRBJ1-2; D is ambiguous. V was clipped by 4 bases and J by 4 bases, with 10 bases between them. Germline values: CDR1 ENHRY, CDR2 SYGVKD. There are 13 residues in the CDR3. The CDR3 DNA follows: TGTGCCATCAGTGGCGACATCGGCTATGGCTACACCTTC. As protein: CAISGDIGYGYTF.

The rearrangement joins TRBV3-1 (or the pseudogene TRBV3-2) to TRBJ2-2; D is undetermined. V lost 4 bases, J lost 6 bases, and 3 bases lay in between. The CDR3 is made up of 11 amino acids. Germline V gene lookup returns CDR1 LGHDT and CDR2 YNNKEL (reference sequence). The CDR3 nucleotides read TGTGCCAGCAGCCCCGCCGGGGAGCTGTTTTTT. This codes for CASSPAGELFF.

V and J are TRBV7-2 and TRBJ1-6, with 9 positions matching TRBD1. The CDR3 length is 17 residues. With V trimmed by 0 bases and J by 1 base, 1 base remained unmatched. Germline CDR1 and CDR2: SGHTA and FQGNSA. CDR3 in amino acids: CASSLAGQGSYNSPLHF. The CDR3 nucleotides read TGTGCCAGCAGCTTAGCGGGACAGGGATCCTATAATTCACCCCTCCACTTT. The full variable domain, rest sourced from reference TRBV7-2 and TRBJ1-6, is GAGVSQSPSNKVTEKGKDVELRCDPISGHTALYWYRQSLGQGLEFLIYFQGNSAPDKSGLPSDRFSAERTGGSVSTLTIQRTQQEDSAVYLCASSLAGQGSYNSPLHFGNGTRLTVT.

The CDR3 DNA reads as TGTGCCAGCAGTTACTTCGGTGACACTGAAGCTTTCTTT. As protein: CASSYFGDTEAFF. The chain is built from TRBV6-5 and TRBJ1-1; no clear D. This CDR3 has 13 amino acids. V gave up 1 base and J gave up 3 bases, with 6 bases separating them. Per the germline V gene, CDR1 is MNHEY and CDR2 is SVGAGI.

This chain connects TRBV5-5 to TRBJ2-5, with 13 nucleotides matching TRBD2. Looked up from germline, CDR1 is SGHKS and CDR2 is YYEKEE (reference sequence). V gave up 1 base and J gave up 3 bases; unmatched junction bases: 15. The CDR3 contains 20 residues. The CDR3 region is CASSLRKSKTSGGWEETQYF. CDR3 sequence (DNA): TGTGCCAGCAGCTTGCGTAAATCGAAGACTAGCGGGGGGTGGGAAGAGACCCAGTACTTC. Using reference TRBV5-5 and TRBJ2-5 for the parts outside the CDR3, the full variable domain is DAGVTQSPTHLIKTRGQQVTLRCSPISGHKSVSWYQQVLGQGPQFIFQYYEKEERGRGNFPDRFSARQFPNYSSELNVNALLLGDSALYLCASSLRKSKTSGGWEETQYFGPGTRLLVL.

V gene TRBV7-8 combines with J gene TRBJ1-1; no firm D call. V lost 1 base, J lost 1 base, and 10 bases lay in between. From germline, CDR1 is SGHVS and CDR2 FQNEAQ. The CDR3 is 15 amino acids. The CDR3, as DNA: TGTGCCAGCAGCTTAGAACGTTCCAGGAACACTGAAGCTTTCTTT. Its protein is CASSLERSRNTEAFF.

CDR3 in DNA: TGTGCCATCAGTGACCTTAGACAGAACACTGAAGCTTTCTTT. Its translation: CAISDLRQNTEAFF. The chain links TRBV10-3 to TRBJ1-1, with unresolved D. Trimming pared 3 bases from V and 1 base from J, leaving 9 bases between. The CDR3 is made up of 14 amino acids. Per germline, CDR1 ENHRY and CDR2 SYGVKD.

This chain links TRBV28 with TRBJ1-1; D is uncertain. The CDR3 is 12 amino acids. Germline V CDR1 and CDR2: MDHEN, SYDVKM. The V end was cut by 2 bases, the J end by 4 bases, with 5 bases between. CDR3 sequence: CASSLPVTEAFF. CDR3 bases: TGTGCCAGCAGTTTACCTGTCACTGAAGCTTTCTTT.

Points on this clone: This CDR3 is also generated by other DNA sequences in the sample. The DNA for the CDR3 is TGTGCCAGTAGTGACAGCTACGAGCAGTACTTC. Translating it yields CASSDSYEQYF. J is TRBJ2-7 and V is TRBV19; tentatively, D is TRBD1 (5 bases). CDR1 is LNHDA and CDR2 is SQIVND in the germline V gene (reference sequence). The CDR3 has 11 residues. V was shortened by 5 bases and J by 3 bases, with 5 bases between the two germline ends.

V usage is TRBV5-1 and J usage is TRBJ1-1, with 11 bases identical to TRBD1. The CDR3 length is 16 residues. The germline CDR1 and CDR2 sequences are SGHRS and YFSETQ. The junction had 5 bases not matched to a gene; V was cut back by 4 bases and J by 0 bases. The DNA of the CDR3 is TGCGCCAGCAGCCCCGGGACAGGGGGGATGAACACTGAAGCTTTCTTT. Translation gives CASSPGTGGMNTEAFF.

The V call is TRBV12-2, the J call TRBJ1-2. TRBV12-2 is an annotated pseudogene. There are 14 residues in the CDR3. The CDR3 DNA reads TGTGCAAGTCGCTTCTCAGGGAGGGTCTATGGCTACACCTTC. Translated: CASRFSGRVYGYTF.

The chain joins TRBV27 to TRBJ2-3; D perhaps matches TRBD2 (6 bases). This CDR3 contains 15 residues. Trimming shortened V by 6 bases and J by 2 bases, and 15 bases separated the two germline ends. Germline loops: CDR1 MNHEY, CDR2 SMNVEV (reference sequence). The DNA of the CDR3 is TGTGCCAGCAGGACGGGACTCCAATACACAGATACGCAGTATTTT. It specifies CASRTGLQYTDTQYF.

J is TRBJ1-5 and V is TRBV6-5; the D gene is possibly TRBD1 (6 bases). This CDR3 contains 13 residues. Germline CDR1 and CDR2: MNHEY and SVGAGI. V lost 8 bases and J 6 bases, leaving 14 bases between the germline ends. In nucleotides, the CDR3 is TGTGCCAGCGGATTCAGGGGTGGTCAGCCCCAGCATTTT. It codes for CASGFRGGQPQHF.

The chain combines TRBV30 with TRBJ2-2, with a possible D match to TRBD1 (6 bases). The CDR3 contains 15 residues. Germline lookup yields CDR1 GTSNPN and CDR2 SVGIG (reference sequence). Trimming took off 7 bases at V and 0 bases at J, with 15 bases between the two ends. CDR3 sequence reads: CASSSGTTNTGELFF. For the CDR3, the DNA is TGTGCCTCCAGCTCCGGGACAACGAACACCGGGGAGCTGTTTTTT.

The J gene is TRBJ1-6, the V gene TRBV6-6; a possible D gene is TRBD1 (6 bases). The CDR3 consists of 19 residues. CDR1 and CDR2 from the germline V gene are MNHNY and SVGAGI (reference sequence). The V end lost 5 bases, the J end lost 0 bases, and 20 bases lay between the germline ends. The CDR3 reads CASSHPGQNPNSYNSPLHF. For the CDR3, the DNA is TGTGCCAGCAGTCACCCCGGACAGAATCCTAACTCCTATAATTCACCCCTCCACTTT.

The count of this clone is one. The chain recombines TRBV28 with TRBJ1-4, with 7 nucleotides matching TRBD1. After removal of 8 bases from V and 1 base from J, the junction contained 7 bases not matched to a gene. CDR3 length: 15 residues. CDR1 and CDR2 from the germline V gene are MDHEN and SYDVKM. CDR3 bases: TGTGCCAGCTCCGGCCGGGACAGAACTAATGAAAAACTGTTTTTT. This translates into CASSGRDRTNEKLFF.

The rearrangement links TRBV2 to TRBJ1-2; 11 nucleotides match TRBD1. This CDR3 spans 14 amino acids. Unmatched junction bases numbered 3, after V lost 6 bases and J lost 3 bases. Germline CDR1 SNHLY, CDR2 FYNNEI. The CDR3 region is CASRGQGGYYGYTF. CDR3 nucleotides: TGTGCCAGCAGGGGACAGGGGGGATACTATGGCTACACCTTC.

The V call is TRBV30, the J call TRBJ2-2; possibly TRBD1 for D (6 bases). The CDR3 runs 14 residues. Germline assignment: CDR1 GTSNPN and CDR2 SVGIG (reference sequence). With 6 bases removed from V and 1 base from J, the gap between germline ends came to 12 bases. CDR3 coding DNA: TGTGCCTGTCAAAGGGGGTGGAACACCGGGGAGCTGTTTTTT. It encodes CACQRGWNTGELFF.

This chain links TRBV29-1 with TRBJ1-3; D gene ambiguous. The V end was cut by 5 bases, the J end by 0 bases, with 5 bases between. CDR1 and CDR2 from the germline V gene are SQVTM and ANQGSEA. The CDR3 loop spans 12 amino acids. The CDR3 DNA sequence: TGCAGCGTTCGGAGCTCTGGAAACACCATATATTTT. It encodes CSVRSSGNTIYF. The variable domain in full, completed from reference TRBV29-1 and TRBJ1-3, reads SAVISQKPSRDICQRGTSLTIQCQVDSQVTMMFWYRQQPGQSLTLIATANQGSEATYESGFVIDKFPISRPNLTFSTLTVSNMSPEDSSIYLCSVRSSGNTIYFGEGSWLTVV.

The chain has TRBV7-6 and TRBJ2-3, with TRBD1 as a possible D gene (6 bases). V was clipped by 0 bases and J by 0 bases, with 7 bases between them. Germline lookup yields CDR1 SGHVS and CDR2 FNYEAQ. CDR3 length equals 15 residues. In DNA, the CDR3 is TGTGCCAGCAGCTTAGCGGGGGCCAGCACAGATACGCAGTATTTT. This gives the protein CASSLAGASTDTQYF. Based on the CDR3 plus reference TRBV7-6 and TRBJ2-3, the full variable domain is GAGVSQSPRYKVTKRGQDVALRCDPISGHVSLYWYRQALGQGPEFLTYFNYEAQQDKSGLPNDRFSAERPEGSISTLTIQRTEQRDSAMYRCASSLAGASTDTQYFGPGTRLTVL.